Listed below are T cell receptor beta chains from one sample, sequenced in a study of T cell changes during pregnancy in multiple sclerosis. Generated by immunoSEQ multiplex PCR, the TCRdb table keeps only in-frame clones and is missing some. The sample records nearly 60,000 clones, roughly 89% being singletons. The source was CD4+ T cells from peripheral blood mononuclear cells, collected after pregnancy. These receptors were taken from a female donor in good health, enrolled as a control in a pregnancy study. CDR3s include the opening cysteine and the closing phenylalanine or tryptophan. Fields, in order: clone size, J gene, V gene, D gene, CDR3 DNA, CDR3 protein. The D gene is left open where the match is weak. Size is omitted from some rows. Given values are once, few, many or a class for expanded clones.

>once|TRBJ2-5|TRBV29-1|TRBD2
TGCAGCGGCCGACTAGCGGGGTTAGAGACCCAGTACTTC
CSGRLAGLETQYF
>-|TRBJ1-3|TRBV7-2|-
TGTGCCAGCAGCTTTCAGGGGAGCTCTGGAAACACCATATATTTT
CASSFQGSSGNTIYF
>-|TRBJ2-7|TRBV10-3|-
TGTGCCATCAGTGAGACAGAATACGAGCAGTACTTC
CAISETEYEQYF
>-|TRBJ2-7|TRBV18|-
TGTGCCAGCTCACCACGGGGATCGACAGGATTTAAGCCCCGTGCCGACGAGCAGTACTTC
CASSPRGSTGFKPRADEQYF
>-|TRBJ1-6|TRBV5-4|TRBD1
TGCGCCAGCAGAACCGGACAGGGGGCTTCACCCCTCCACTTT
CASRTGQGASPLHF
>-|TRBJ2-3|TRBV4-3|TRBD1
TGCGCCAGCAGCCAAGGTTACAGGGGATACACAGATACGCAGTATTTT
CASSQGYRGYTDTQYF
>-|TRBJ1-1|TRBV5-8|TRBD1
TGTGCCAGCAGCGTCAGGGGGCTTGCGGCTGAAGCTTTCTTT
CASSVRGLAAEAFF
>-|TRBJ1-4|TRBV7-2|-
TGTGCCAGCAGCCCCCACAGGGAGCAAAATGAAAAACTGTTTTTT
CASSPHREQNEKLFF
>-|TRBJ2-2|TRBV19|-
TGTGCCAGTAGTTCAGGGAACGCAGTGTCAGGGGAGCTGTTTTTT
CASSSGNAVSGELFF
>few|TRBJ2-6|TRBV5-6|-
TGTGCCAGCCAACTAGTCTCCTCTGGGGCCAACGTCCTGACTTTC
CASQLVSSGANVLTF
>-|TRBJ1-2|TRBV5-1|-
TGCGCCAGCAGCTTGGAGCGGGGGAGGGAGTATGGCTACACCTTC
CASSLERGREYGYTF
>once|TRBJ2-5|TRBV5-6|TRBD1
TGTGCCAGCAGCCCGGGGACAGGAGGGGGAGAGACCCAGTACTTC
CASSPGTGGGETQYF
>-|TRBJ2-1|TRBV5-4|TRBD1
TGTGCCAGCAGCTTTATACAACAGGGGTGGAATGAGCAGTTCTTC
CASSFIQQGWNEQFF
>-|TRBJ1-5|TRBV11-2|-
TGTGCCAGCAGCTTAGATTGGGGAGGCTTGGGCAATCAGCCCCAGCATTTT
CASSLDWGGLGNQPQHF
>-|TRBJ1-5|TRBV7-8|-
TGTGCCAGCAGCTTCCGGCCGGGGGATCAGCCCCAGCATTTT
CASSFRPGDQPQHF
>-|TRBJ2-3|TRBV2|TRBD1
TGTGCCAGCAGTGGACAGGGGGCAATTTTGGATACGCAGTATTTT
CASSGQGAILDTQYF
>-|TRBJ1-2|TRBV7-2|-
TGTGCCAGCGTAATAGGGGGGGGAGAGAACTATGGCTACACCTTC
CASVIGGGENYGYTF
>-|TRBJ2-5|TRBV7-9|TRBD1
TGTGCCAGCAGACTTACAGGGGGCCAAGAGACCCAGTACTTC
CASRLTGGQETQYF
>-|TRBJ2-7|TRBV7-2|-
TGTGCCAGCAGCTTAGATCGCGGCTCCTACGAGCAGTACTTC
CASSLDRGSYEQYF
>-|TRBJ2-6|TRBV7-3|-
TGTGCCAGCAGTTCGACAGGACCTGGGGCCAACGTCCTGACTTTC
CASSSTGPGANVLTF
>-|TRBJ2-3|TRBV19|-
TGTGCCAGTAGTATAGCCGAGACAGGTACGCAGTATTTT
CASSIAETGTQYF
>-|TRBJ1-1|TRBV5-6|-
TGTGCCAGCAGCTTGACTAACACTGAAGCTTTCTTT
CASSLTNTEAFF
>-|TRBJ2-2|TRBV15|TRBD1
TGTGCCACCAGCCGACAGGGGGTAGTGGCCGGGGAGCTGTTTTTT
CATSRQGVVAGELFF
>-|TRBJ2-7|TRBV7-2|TRBD1
TGTGCCAGCAGTTCCCGAAGGGGACAGGGTCTCTACGAGCAGTACTTC
CASSSRRGQGLYEQYF
>-|TRBJ1-1|TRBV2|TRBD1
TGTGCCAGCAACAGGGGGAGTGGAGTCACTGAAGCTTTCTTT
CASNRGSGVTEAFF
>-|TRBJ2-7|TRBV10-3|TRBD1
TGTGCCATCAGTCAGGGACAGGGGGCGCGGGAGCAGTACTTC
CAISQGQGAREQYF
>-|TRBJ1-2|TRBV19|TRBD1
TGTGCCAGTAGTCCGGACAGGGGCTATGGCTACACCTTC
CASSPDRGYGYTF
>-|TRBJ1-3|TRBV30|-
TGTGCCTGGAGTGTACGGGGGTCTGGAAACACCATATATTTT
CAWSVRGSGNTIYF
>-|TRBJ1-3|TRBV5-4|TRBD1
TGTGCCAGCAGCCCTGGGACAGGAACTGGAAACACCATATATTTT
CASSPGTGTGNTIYF
>-|TRBJ2-5|TRBV2|-
TGTGCCAGCAGTGTATCAGGCGAGACCCAGTACTTC
CASSVSGETQYF
>-|TRBJ1-5|TRBV15|-
TGTGCCACCAGCAGAGACGAGGGATATACTCAGCCCCAGCATTTT
CATSRDEGYTQPQHF